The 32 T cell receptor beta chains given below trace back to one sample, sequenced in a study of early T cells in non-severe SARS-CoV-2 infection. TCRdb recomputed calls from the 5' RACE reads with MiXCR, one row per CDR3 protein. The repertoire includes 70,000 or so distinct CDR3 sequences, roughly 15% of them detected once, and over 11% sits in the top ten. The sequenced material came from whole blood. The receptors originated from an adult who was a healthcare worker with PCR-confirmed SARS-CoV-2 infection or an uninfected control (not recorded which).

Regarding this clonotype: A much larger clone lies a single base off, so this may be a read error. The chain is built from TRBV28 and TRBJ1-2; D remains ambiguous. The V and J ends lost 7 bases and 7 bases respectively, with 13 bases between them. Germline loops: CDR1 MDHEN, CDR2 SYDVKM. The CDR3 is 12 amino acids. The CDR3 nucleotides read TGTGCCAGCATGTACAGTGAAGGTGGCTACACCTTC. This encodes CASMYSEGGYTF.

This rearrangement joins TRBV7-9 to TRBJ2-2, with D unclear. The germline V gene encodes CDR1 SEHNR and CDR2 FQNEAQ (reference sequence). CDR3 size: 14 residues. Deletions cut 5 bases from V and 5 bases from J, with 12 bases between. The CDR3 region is CASSQPRETGELFF. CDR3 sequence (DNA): TGTGCCAGCAGCCAACCTAGAGAAACCGGGGAGCTGTTTTTT. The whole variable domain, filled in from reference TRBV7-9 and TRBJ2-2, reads DTGVSQNPRHKITKRGQNVTFRCDPISEHNRLYWYRQTLGQGPEFLTYFQNEAQLEKSRLLSDRFSAERPKGSFSTLEIQRTEQGDSAMYLCASSQPRETGELFFGEGSRLTVL.

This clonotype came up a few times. The CDR3 sequence: CASSLLGGTFSGNTIYF. DNA for the CDR3: TGTGCCAGCAGTTTATTGGGAGGCACCTTCTCTGGAAACACCATATATTTT. The chain combines TRBV28 with TRBJ1-3; D unclear. Germline values: CDR1 MDHEN, CDR2 SYDVKM. There are 17 residues in the CDR3. Trimming removed 1 base from V and 0 bases from J, with 13 bases in between.

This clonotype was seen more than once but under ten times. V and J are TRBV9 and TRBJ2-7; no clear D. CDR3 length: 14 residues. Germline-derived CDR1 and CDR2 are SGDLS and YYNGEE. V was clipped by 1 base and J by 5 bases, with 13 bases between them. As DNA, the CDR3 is TGTGCCAGCAGCGTATTGGTCGGACGGAACGAGCAGTACTTC. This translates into CASSVLVGRNEQYF.

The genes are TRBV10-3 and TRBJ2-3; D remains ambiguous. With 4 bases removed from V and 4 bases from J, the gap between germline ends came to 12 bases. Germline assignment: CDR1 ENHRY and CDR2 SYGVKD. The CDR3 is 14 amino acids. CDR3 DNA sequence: TGTGCCATCAGTGTGGGGATCAGCCCAGATACGCAGTATTTT. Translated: CAISVGISPDTQYF.

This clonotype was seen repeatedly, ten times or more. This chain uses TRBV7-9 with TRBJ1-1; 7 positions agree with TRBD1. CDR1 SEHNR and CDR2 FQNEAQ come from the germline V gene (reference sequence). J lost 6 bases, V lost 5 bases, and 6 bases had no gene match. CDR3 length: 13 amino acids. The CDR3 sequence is CASSPRTGSEAFF. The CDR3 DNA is TGTGCCAGCAGCCCGCGGACAGGATCTGAAGCTTTCTTT.

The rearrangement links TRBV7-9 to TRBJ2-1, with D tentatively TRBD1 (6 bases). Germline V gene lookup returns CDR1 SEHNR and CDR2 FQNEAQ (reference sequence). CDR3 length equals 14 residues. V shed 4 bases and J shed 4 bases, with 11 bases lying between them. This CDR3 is CASSSGALYNEQFF. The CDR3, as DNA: TGTGCCAGCAGCTCAGGGGCATTATACAATGAGCAGTTCTTC. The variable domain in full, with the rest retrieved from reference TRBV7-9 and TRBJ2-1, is DTGVSQNPRHKITKRGQNVTFRCDPISEHNRLYWYRQTLGQGPEFLTYFQNEAQLEKSRLLSDRFSAERPKGSFSTLEIQRTEQGDSAMYLCASSSGALYNEQFFGPGTRLTVL.

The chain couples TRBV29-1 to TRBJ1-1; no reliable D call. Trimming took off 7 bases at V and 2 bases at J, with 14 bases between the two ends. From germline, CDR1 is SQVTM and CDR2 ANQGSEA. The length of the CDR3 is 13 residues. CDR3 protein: CSADTNLNTEAFF. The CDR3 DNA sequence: TGCAGCGCTGACACAAATTTAAACACTGAAGCTTTCTTT.

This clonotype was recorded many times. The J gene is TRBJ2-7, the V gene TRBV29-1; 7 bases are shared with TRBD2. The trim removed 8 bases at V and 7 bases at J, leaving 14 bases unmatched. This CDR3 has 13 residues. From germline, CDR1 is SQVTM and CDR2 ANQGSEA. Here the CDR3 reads CSFTLSGDGEQYF. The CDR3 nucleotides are TGCAGCTTTACCTTAAGCGGGGACGGTGAGCAGTACTTC.

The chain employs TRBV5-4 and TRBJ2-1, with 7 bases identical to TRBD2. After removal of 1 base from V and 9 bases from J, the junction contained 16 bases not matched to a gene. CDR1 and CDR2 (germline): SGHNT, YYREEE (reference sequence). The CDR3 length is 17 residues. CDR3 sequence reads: CASSLWPGGVSEGEQFF. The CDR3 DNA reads TGTGCCAGCAGCTTGTGGCCGGGGGGAGTCAGCGAGGGTGAGCAGTTCTTC.

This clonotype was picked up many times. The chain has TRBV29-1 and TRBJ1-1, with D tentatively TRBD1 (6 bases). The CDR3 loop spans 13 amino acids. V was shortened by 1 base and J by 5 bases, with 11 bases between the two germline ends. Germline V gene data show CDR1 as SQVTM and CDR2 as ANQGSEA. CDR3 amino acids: CSVEGEGQTEAFF. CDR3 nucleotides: TGCAGCGTTGAAGGGGAAGGACAGACTGAAGCTTTCTTT.

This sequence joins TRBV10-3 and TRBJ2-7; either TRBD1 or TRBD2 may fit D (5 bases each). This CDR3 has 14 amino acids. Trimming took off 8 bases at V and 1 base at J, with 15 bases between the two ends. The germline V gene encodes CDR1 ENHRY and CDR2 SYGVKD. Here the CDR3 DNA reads TGTGCCATCGCCGGGGCTGAACCTTCCTACGAGCAGTACTTC. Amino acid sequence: CAIAGAEPSYEQYF.

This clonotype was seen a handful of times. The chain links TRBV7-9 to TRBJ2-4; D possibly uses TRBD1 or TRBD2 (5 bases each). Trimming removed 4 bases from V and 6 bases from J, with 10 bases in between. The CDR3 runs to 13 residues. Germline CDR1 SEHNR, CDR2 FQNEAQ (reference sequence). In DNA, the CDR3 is TGTGCCAGCAGCTCTTGGGGGTCAAACATTCAGTACTTC. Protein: CASSSWGSNIQYF.

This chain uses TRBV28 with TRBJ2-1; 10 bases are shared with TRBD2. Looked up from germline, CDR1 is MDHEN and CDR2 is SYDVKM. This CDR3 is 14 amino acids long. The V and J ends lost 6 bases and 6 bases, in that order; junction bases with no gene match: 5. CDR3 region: CASRAGGQGNEQFF. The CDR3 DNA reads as TGTGCCAGCAGAGCGGGGGGGCAGGGCAATGAGCAGTTCTTC.

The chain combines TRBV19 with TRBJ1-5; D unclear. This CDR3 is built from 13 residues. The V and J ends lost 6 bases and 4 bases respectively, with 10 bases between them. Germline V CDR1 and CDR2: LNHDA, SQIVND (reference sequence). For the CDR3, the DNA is TGTGCCAGTAGCCTCGAATGGAATCAGCCCCAGCATTTT. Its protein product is CASSLEWNQPQHF. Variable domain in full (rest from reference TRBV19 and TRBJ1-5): DGGITQSPKYLFRKEGQNVTLSCEQNLNHDAMYWYRQDPGQGLRLIYYSQIVNDFQKGDIAEGYSVSREKKESFPLTVTSAQKNPTAFYLCASSLEWNQPQHFGDGTRLSIL.

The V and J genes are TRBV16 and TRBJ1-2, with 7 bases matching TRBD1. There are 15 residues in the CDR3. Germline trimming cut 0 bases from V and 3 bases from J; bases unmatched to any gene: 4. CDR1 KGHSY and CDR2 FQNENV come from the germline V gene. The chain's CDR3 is CASSQSPGTDYGYTF. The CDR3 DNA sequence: TGTGCCAGCAGCCAATCGCCGGGGACAGACTATGGCTACACCTTC.

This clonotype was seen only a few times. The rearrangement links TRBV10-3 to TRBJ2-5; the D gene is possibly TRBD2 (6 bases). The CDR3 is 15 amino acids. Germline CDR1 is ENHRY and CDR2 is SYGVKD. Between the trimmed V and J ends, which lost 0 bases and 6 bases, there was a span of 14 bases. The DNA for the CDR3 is TGTGCCATCAGTGAGTCCGGGGACTCATTACAGACCCAGTACTTC. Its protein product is CAISESGDSLQTQYF.

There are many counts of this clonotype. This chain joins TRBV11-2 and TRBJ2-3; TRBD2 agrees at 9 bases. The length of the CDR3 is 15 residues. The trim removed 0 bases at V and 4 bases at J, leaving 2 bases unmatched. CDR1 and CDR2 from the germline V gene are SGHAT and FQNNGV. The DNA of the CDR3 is TGTGCCAGCAGCTTAGATAGCGGGGGTCCAGATACGCAGTATTTT. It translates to CASSLDSGGPDTQYF.

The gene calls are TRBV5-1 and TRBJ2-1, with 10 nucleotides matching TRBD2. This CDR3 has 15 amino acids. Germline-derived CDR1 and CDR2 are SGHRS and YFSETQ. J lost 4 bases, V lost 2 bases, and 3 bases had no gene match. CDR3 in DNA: TGCGCCAGCAGCTTTACTAGCGGGGTTTACAATGAGCAGTTCTTC. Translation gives CASSFTSGVYNEQFF.

This CDR3 is CASSFLQTGGEQFF. CDR3 sequence (DNA): TGTGCCAGCAGTTTCCTCCAAACGGGGGGAGAGCAGTTCTTC. The chain combines TRBV6-2 or TRBV6-3 with TRBJ2-1; TRBD2 agrees at 7 bases. Germline CDR1 and CDR2: MNHEY and SVGEGT. V lost 4 bases and J lost 10; bases outside the gene matches: 10. The CDR3 spans 14 residues.

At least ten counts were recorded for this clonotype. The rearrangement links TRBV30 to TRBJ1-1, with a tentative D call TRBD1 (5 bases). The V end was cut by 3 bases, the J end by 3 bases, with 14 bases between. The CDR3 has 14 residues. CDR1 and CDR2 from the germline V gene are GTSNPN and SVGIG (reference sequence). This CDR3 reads CAWREGLGYTEAFF. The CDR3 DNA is TGTGCCTGGAGGGAGGGGCTAGGGTACACTGAAGCTTTCTTT.

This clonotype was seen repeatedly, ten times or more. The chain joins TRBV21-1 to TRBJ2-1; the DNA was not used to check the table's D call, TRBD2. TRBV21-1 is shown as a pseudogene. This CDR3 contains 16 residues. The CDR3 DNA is TGTGCCAGCAGCAAAGTTGAGTCCGCAATGCACAATGAGCAGTTCTTC. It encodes CASSKVESAMHNEQFF.

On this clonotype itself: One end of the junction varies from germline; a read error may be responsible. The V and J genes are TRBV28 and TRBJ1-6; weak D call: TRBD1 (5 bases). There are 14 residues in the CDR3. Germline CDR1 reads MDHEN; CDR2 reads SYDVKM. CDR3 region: CASTPTTVTTPLHF. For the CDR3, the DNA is TGTGCCAGCACCCCTACGACAGTCACCACACCCCTCCACTTC.

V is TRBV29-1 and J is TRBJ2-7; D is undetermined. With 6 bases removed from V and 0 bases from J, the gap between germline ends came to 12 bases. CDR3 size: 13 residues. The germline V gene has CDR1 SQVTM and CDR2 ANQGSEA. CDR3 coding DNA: TGCAGCGTCCACGGCACGAGCTCCTACGAGCAGTACTTC. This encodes CSVHGTSSYEQYF.

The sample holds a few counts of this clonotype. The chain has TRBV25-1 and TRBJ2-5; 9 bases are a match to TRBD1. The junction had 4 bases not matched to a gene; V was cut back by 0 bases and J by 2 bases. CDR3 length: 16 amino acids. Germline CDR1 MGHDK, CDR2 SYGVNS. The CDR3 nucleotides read TGTGCCAGCAGTGAATATAAAGGACAGGGGCAAGAGACCCAGTACTTC. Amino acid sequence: CASSEYKGQGQETQYF.

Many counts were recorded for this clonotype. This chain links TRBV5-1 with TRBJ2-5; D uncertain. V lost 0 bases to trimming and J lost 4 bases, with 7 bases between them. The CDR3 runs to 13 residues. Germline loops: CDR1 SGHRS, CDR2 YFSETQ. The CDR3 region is CASSLVLGETQYF. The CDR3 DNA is TGCGCCAGCAGCTTGGTGCTCGGAGAGACCCAGTACTTC.

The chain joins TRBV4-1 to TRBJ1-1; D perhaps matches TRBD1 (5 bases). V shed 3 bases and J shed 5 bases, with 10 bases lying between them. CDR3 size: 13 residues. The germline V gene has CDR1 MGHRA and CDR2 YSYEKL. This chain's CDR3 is CASSQKEGTEAFF. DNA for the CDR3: TGCGCCAGCAGCCAGAAGGAGGGGACTGAAGCTTTCTTT.

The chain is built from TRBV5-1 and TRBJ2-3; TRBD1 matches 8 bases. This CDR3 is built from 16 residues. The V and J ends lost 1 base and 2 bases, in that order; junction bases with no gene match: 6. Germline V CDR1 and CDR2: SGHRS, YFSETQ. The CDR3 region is CASSLIWTGHTDTQYF. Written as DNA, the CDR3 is TGCGCCAGCAGCTTGATATGGACAGGGCACACAGATACGCAGTATTTT.

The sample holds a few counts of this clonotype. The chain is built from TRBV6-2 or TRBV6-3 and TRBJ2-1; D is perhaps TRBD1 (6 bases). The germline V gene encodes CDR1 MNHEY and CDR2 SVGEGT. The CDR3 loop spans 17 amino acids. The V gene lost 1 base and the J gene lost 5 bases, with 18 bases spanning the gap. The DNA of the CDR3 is TGTGCCAGCAGTTACTTAAGCAGGGGATTAGTCGACAATGAGCAGTTCTTC. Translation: CASSYLSRGLVDNEQFF.

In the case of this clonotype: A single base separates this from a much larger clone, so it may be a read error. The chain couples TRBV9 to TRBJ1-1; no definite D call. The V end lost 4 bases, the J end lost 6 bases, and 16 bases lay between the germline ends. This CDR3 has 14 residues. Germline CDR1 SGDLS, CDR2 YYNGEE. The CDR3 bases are TGTGCCAGCAGCCCAAGTGTGGAGGCTGCTGAAGCTTTCTTT. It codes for CASSPSVEAAEAFF.

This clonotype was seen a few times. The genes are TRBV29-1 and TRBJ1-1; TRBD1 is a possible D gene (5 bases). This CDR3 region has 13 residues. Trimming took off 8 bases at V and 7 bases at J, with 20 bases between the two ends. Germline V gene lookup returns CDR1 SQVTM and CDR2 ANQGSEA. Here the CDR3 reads CSPLGPRGIEAFF. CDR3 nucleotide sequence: TGCAGCCCCCTAGGTCCACGGGGGATTGAAGCTTTCTTT.

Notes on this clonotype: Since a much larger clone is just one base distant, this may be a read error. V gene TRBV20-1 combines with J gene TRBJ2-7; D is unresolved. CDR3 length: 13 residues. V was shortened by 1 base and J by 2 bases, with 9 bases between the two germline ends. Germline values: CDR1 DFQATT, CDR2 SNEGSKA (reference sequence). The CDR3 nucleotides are TGCAGTGCTAGAGGTAAGGTCGCCTACGAGCAGTACTTC. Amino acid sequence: CSARGKVAYEQYF.